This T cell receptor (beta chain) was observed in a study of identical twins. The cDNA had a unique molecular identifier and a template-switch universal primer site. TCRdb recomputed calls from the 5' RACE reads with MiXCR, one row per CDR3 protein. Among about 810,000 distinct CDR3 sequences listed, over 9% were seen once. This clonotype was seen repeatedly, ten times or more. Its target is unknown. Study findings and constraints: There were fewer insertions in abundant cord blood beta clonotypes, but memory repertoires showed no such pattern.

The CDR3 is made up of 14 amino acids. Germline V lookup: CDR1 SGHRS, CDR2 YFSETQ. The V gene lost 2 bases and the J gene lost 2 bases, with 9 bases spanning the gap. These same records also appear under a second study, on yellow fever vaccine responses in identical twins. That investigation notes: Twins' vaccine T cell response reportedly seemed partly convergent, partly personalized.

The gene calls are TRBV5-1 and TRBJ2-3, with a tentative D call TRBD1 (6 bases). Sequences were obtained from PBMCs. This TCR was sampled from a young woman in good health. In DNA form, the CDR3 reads TGCGCCAGCAGCTTAACAGGGACCACAGATACGCAGTATTTT. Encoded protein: CASSLTGTTDTQYF.